One and the same sample provided the 21 T cell receptor beta chains below, sequenced in a study of blood T cell repertoires in COVID-19. Profiling relied on immunoSEQ multiplex PCR, and the TCRdb table lists in-frame clones only, not all of them. The sample consists of 190,000 or so clones, 83% of them appearing once. Sequencing was done on a sample of peripheral blood. These receptors were obtained from a man over 45 with active or convalescent COVID-19.

V gene TRBV30 combines with J gene TRBJ1-2; unclear D gene. V was trimmed by 4 bases and J by 1 base, leaving 10 bases between them. The germline CDR1 and CDR2 sequences are GTSNPN and SVGIG (reference sequence). This CDR3 contains 13 residues. CDR3 DNA sequence: TGTGCCTGGAAAAACAGCGGTAACTATGGCTACACCTTC. Translating gives CAWKNSGNYGYTF.

A few counts support this clone. Here the CDR3 reads CAISPAGGTDTQYF. Written as DNA, the CDR3 is TGTGCCATCAGTCCCGCGGGGGGTACAGATACGCAGTATTTT. This chain connects TRBV10-3 to TRBJ2-3; 8 nucleotides match TRBD2. CDR1 and CDR2 (germline): ENHRY, SYGVKD. V was pared by 5 bases and J by 3 bases, with 4 bases of the junction left unmatched. CDR3 length: 14 amino acids.

This rearrangement joins TRBV7-9 to TRBJ1-5; a weak D match, TRBD1 (6 bases). V was cut by 5 bases and J by 8 bases, with 19 bases left in between. The CDR3 is 15 residues long. Germline V gene data show CDR1 as SEHNR and CDR2 as FQNEAQ (reference sequence). The CDR3 DNA sequence: TGTGCCAGCAGCAGGGGAGAGGGGGTAGGGAAGCCCCAGCATTTT. Its protein product is CASSRGEGVGKPQHF.

The V call is TRBV11-2, the J call TRBJ2-7; D might be TRBD2 (6 bases). Trimming took off 0 bases at V and 2 bases at J, with 14 bases between the two ends. Germline V lookup: CDR1 SGHAT, CDR2 FQNNGV. The CDR3 runs to 16 residues. For the CDR3, the DNA is TGTGCCAGCAGCTTAGATTCCGCGGGATTTACCTACGAGCAGTACTTC. This codes for CASSLDSAGFTYEQYF.

Of note for this clone: The sample contains more than one DNA sequence encoding this CDR3. V usage is TRBV7-3 and J usage is TRBJ2-3, with 10 bases aligning to TRBD1. CDR3 length equals 14 residues. Germline loops: CDR1 SGHTA, CDR2 FQGTGA. After removal of 5 bases from V and 3 bases from J, the junction contained 2 bases not matched to a gene. The CDR3 DNA reads as TGTGCCAGCAGCCAGGGACAGGGGACAGATACGCAGTATTTT. It codes for CASSQGQGTDTQYF.

The chain employs TRBV5-1 and TRBJ2-5; 7 bases align to TRBD1. CDR1 SGHRS and CDR2 YFSETQ come from the germline V gene. The CDR3 contains 16 residues. J lost 1 base, V lost 3 bases, and 9 bases had no gene match. In nucleotides, the CDR3 is TGCGCCAGCAGCTCTATGATAAGACAGGGCCAAGAGACCCAGTACTTC. Its translation is CASSSMIRQGQETQYF.

This clone was detected a few times. The chain employs TRBV6-1 and TRBJ2-5; 9 bases align to TRBD1. Germline V gene lookup returns CDR1 MNHNS and CDR2 SASEGT. This CDR3 has 16 residues. V shed 2 bases, J shed 5 bases, and the junction held 9 bases outside the gene matches. CDR3 residues: CASSEIAGQGGETQYF. The CDR3 DNA sequence: TGTGCCAGCAGTGAAATTGCGGGACAGGGAGGCGAGACCCAGTACTTC.

The chain combines TRBV6-2 or TRBV6-3 with TRBJ1-2, with TRBD1 matching 7 bases. Germline loops: CDR1 MNHEY, CDR2 SVGEGT. V lost 1 base and J lost 2; bases outside the gene matches: 7. The CDR3 is 16 amino acids. As DNA, the CDR3 is TGTGCCAGCAGTTACTACCAGGGACAGATGAACTATGGCTACACCTTC. Its translation is CASSYYQGQMNYGYTF.

In this sample, this clone turned up once. The chain has TRBV25-1 and TRBJ1-2; 10 nucleotides line up with TRBD1. The V gene end was trimmed by 6 bases and the J gene end by 1 base; junction bases not matched to a gene: 8. This CDR3 is 16 amino acids long. Germline CDR1 is MGHDK and CDR2 is SYGVNS. CDR3 protein: CASRSSGTGVNYGYTF. DNA of the CDR3: TGTGCCAGCAGATCCTCCGGGACAGGGGTTAACTATGGCTACACCTTC.

CDR3 in amino acids: CASSGHRALHYGYTF. The CDR3 DNA follows: TGTGCCAGCAGCGGGCACAGGGCACTACACTATGGCTACACCTTC. This rearrangement joins TRBV9 to TRBJ1-2; tentatively, D is TRBD1 (6 bases). This CDR3 has 15 residues. The V gene lost 3 bases and the J gene lost 3 bases, with 15 bases spanning the gap. In germline, CDR1 is SGDLS, CDR2 YYNGEE.

V usage is TRBV5-8 and J usage is TRBJ1-5; D gene unclear. Germline-derived CDR1 and CDR2 are SGHTS and YDEGEE. The CDR3 is 13 residues long. V lost 1 base to trimming and J lost 6 bases, with 8 bases between them. CDR3 sequence: CASSLSRGQPQHF. The CDR3 nucleotides read TGTGCCAGCAGCTTGTCACGGGGTCAGCCCCAGCATTTT.

The V gene is TRBV19, the J gene TRBJ1-3, with TRBD1 matching 7 bases. Per germline, CDR1 LNHDA and CDR2 SQIVND (reference sequence). The CDR3 contains 15 residues. V lost 5 bases, J lost 1 base, and 5 bases stayed unmatched. CDR3 in DNA: TGTGCCAGTAGTGCGCGGACAGGATCTGGAAACACCATATATTTT. Amino acid sequence: CASSARTGSGNTIYF.

This sequence joins TRBV19 and TRBJ2-3; the D gene is possibly TRBD1 (6 bases). This CDR3 has 15 residues. Trimming left V 2 bases short and J 0 bases short, with 9 bases between. Looked up from germline, CDR1 is LNHDA and CDR2 is SQIVND (reference sequence). The CDR3 DNA reads TGTGCCAGTAGTATAATGCAGGGGAGCACAGATACGCAGTATTTT. This codes for CASSIMQGSTDTQYF. Complete variable domain (other parts from reference TRBV19 and TRBJ2-3): DGGITQSPKYLFRKEGQNVTLSCEQNLNHDAMYWYRQDPGQGLRLIYYSQIVNDFQKGDIAEGYSVSREKKESFPLTVTSAQKNPTAFYLCASSIMQGSTDTQYFGPGTRLTVL.

A few counts support this clone. The chain's CDR3 is CASSLWGQGAPGYTF. The CDR3 DNA reads TGTGCCAGCAGTTTATGGGGACAGGGGGCCCCTGGCTACACCTTC. The rearrangement links TRBV27 to TRBJ1-2, with TRBD1 matching 12 bases. Trimming took 1 base from V and 7 from J; bases not matched to a gene: 4. Per germline, CDR1 MNHEY and CDR2 SMNVEV (reference sequence). The CDR3 is 15 residues long.

The V call is TRBV12-5, the J call TRBJ1-1, with TRBD1 matching over 8 bases. Looked up from germline, CDR1 is LGHNT and CDR2 is FRNRAP. The CDR3 spans 15 residues. V lost 1 base to trimming and J lost 3 bases; unmatched junction nucleotides: 4. The DNA for the CDR3 is TGTGCTAGTGGTTTGGCCGGACAGGGAGACACTGAAGCTTTCTTT. The encoded protein is CASGLAGQGDTEAFF. Full variable domain (missing parts from reference TRBV12-5 and TRBJ1-1): DARVTQTPRHKVTEMGQEVTMRCQPILGHNTVFWYRQTMMQGLELLAYFRNRAPLDDSGMPKDRFSAEMPDATLATLKIQPSEPRDSAVYFCASGLAGQGDTEAFFGQGTRLTVV.

This clone was recorded only once. The chain has TRBV2 and TRBJ2-1; D is perhaps TRBD2 (5 bases). Germline V gives CDR1 SNHLY, CDR2 FYNNEI. The CDR3 is made up of 14 amino acids. The ends were cut back, 7 bases at V and 0 bases at J, with 10 bases in the middle. CDR3: CASTRGSSYNEQFF. The CDR3 DNA reads as TGTGCCAGCACCCGGGGATCCTCCTACAATGAGCAGTTCTTC. Drawing the rest from reference TRBV2 and TRBJ2-1, the complete variable domain is EPEVTQTPSHQVTQMGQEVILRCVPISNHLYFYWYRQILGQKVEFLVSFYNNEISEKSEIFDDQFSVERPDGSNFTLKIRSTKLEDSAMYFCASTRGSSYNEQFFGPGTRLTVL.

The chain carries TRBV30 and TRBJ1-2; 7 nucleotides align to TRBD1. The V gene end was trimmed by 2 bases and the J gene end by 2 bases; junction bases not matched to a gene: 5. Germline values: CDR1 GTSNPN, CDR2 SVGIG (reference sequence). The CDR3 covers 14 residues. CDR3 coding DNA: TGTGCCTGGAGTTCCATGACAGGGAACTATGGCTACACCTTC. Translation: CAWSSMTGNYGYTF.

The rearrangement links TRBV7-9 to TRBJ1-1; 9 bases agree with TRBD1. The CDR3 is 15 residues long. The V gene's germline CDR1 is SEHNR and CDR2 FQNEAQ (reference sequence). V was pared by 2 bases and J by 4 bases, with 5 bases of the junction left unmatched. In nucleotides, the CDR3 is TGTGCCAGCAGCTTAACAGGGGGCGCTGGCACTGAAGCTTTCTTT. Translated, it gives CASSLTGGAGTEAFF.

The chain combines TRBV5-6 with TRBJ1-2; D is ambiguous. This CDR3 is 11 amino acids long. The germline CDR1 and CDR2 sequences are SGHDT and YYEEEE. V was trimmed by 0 bases and J by 8 bases, leaving 5 bases between them. The CDR3 here is CASSLARGYTF. CDR3 nucleotide sequence: TGTGCCAGCAGCTTGGCCAGAGGCTACACCTTC.

This chain joins TRBV5-5 and TRBJ1-6; the match to TRBD1 covers 8 bases. The CDR3 is 15 amino acids. J was trimmed by 6 bases and V by 2 bases; bases with no gene match: 4. Germline V gene lookup returns CDR1 SGHKS and CDR2 YYEKEE (reference sequence). CDR3 nucleotide sequence: TGTGCCAGCAGCTTTAGACAGGGGACTAATTCACCCCTCCACTTT. Its translation: CASSFRQGTNSPLHF.

The rearrangement joins TRBV9 to TRBJ1-3, with a tentative D call TRBD1 (6 bases). V was trimmed by 4 bases and J by 3 bases, leaving 17 bases between them. CDR1 SGDLS and CDR2 YYNGEE come from the germline V gene. The CDR3 is 16 amino acids. The CDR3 region has the DNA TGTGCCAGCAGCCTTTACCCCAGGGGTGGTGGAAACACCATATATTTT. The encoded protein is CASSLYPRGGGNTIYF.